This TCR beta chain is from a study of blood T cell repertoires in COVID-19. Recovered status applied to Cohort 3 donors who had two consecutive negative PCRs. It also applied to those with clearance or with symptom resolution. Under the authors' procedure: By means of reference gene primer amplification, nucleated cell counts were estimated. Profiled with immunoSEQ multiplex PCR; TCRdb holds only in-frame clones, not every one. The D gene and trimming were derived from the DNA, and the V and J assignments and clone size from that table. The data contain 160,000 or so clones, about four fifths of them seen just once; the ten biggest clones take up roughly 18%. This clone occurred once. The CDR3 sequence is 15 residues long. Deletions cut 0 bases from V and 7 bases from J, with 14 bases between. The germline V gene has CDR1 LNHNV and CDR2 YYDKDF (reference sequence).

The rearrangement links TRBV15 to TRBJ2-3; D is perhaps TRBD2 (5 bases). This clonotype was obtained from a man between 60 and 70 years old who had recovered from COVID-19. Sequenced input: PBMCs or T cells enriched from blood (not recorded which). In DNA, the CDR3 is TGTGCCACCAGCAGAGATCGTTCGAGGGCCCATACGCAGTATTTT. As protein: CATSRDRSRAHTQYF.